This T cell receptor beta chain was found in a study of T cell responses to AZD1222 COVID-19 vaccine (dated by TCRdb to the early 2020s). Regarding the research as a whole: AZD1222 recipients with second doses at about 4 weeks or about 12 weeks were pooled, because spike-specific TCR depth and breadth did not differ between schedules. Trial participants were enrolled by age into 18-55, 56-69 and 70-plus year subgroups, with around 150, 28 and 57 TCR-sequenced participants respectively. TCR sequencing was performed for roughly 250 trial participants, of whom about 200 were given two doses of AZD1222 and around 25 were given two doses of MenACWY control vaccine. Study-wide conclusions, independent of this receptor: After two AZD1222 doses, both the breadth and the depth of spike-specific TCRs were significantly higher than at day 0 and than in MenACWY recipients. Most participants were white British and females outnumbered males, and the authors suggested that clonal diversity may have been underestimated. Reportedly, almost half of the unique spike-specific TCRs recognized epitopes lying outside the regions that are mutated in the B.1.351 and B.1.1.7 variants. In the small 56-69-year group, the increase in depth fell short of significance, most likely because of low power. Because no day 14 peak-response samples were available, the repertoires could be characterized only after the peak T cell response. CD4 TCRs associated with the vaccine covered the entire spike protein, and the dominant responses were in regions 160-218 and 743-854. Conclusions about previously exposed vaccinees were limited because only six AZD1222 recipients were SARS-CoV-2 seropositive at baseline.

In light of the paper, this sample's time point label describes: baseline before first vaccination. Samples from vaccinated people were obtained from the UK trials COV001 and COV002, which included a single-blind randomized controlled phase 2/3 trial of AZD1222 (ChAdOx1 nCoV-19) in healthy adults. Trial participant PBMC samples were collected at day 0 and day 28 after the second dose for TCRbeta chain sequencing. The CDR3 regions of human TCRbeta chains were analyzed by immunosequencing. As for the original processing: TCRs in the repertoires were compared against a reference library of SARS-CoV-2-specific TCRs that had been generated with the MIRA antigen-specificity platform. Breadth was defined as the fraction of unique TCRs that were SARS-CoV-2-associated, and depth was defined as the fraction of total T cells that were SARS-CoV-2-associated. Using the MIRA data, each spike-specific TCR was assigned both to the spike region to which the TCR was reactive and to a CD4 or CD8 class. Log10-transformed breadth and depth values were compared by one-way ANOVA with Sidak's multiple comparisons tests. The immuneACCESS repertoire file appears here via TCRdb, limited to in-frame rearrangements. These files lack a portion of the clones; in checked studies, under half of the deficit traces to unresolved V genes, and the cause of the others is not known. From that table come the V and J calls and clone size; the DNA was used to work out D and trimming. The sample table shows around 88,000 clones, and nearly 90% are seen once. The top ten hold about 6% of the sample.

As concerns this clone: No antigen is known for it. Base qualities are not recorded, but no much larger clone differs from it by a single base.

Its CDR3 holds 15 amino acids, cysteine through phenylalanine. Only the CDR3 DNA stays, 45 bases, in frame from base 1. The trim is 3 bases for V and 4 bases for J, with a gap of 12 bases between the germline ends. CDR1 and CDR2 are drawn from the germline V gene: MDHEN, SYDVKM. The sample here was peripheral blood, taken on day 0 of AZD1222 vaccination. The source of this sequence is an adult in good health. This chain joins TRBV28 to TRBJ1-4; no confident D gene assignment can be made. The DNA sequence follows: TGTGCCAGCAGTTTTACCCAGGCTGGTAATGAAAAACTGTTTTTT. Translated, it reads CASSFTQAGNEKLFF.